The rows below give T cell receptor beta chains drawn from one sample of a study of T and B cells in COVID-19 patients. MiXCR, run by TCRdb on the multiplex PCR reads, gives a single entry per CDR3 protein. Here the sample spans roughly 15,000 distinct CDR3 sequences, 25% to 30% being singletons. Material: blood. Every receptor here comes from a human donor who had recovered from COVID-19. Each CDR3 is given with its conserved first and last residue. A D gene is named only where the DNA matches it firmly. Size is stated for part of the rows, as once, few or many counts, or as a class when the clone is expanded.

D gene,clone size,J gene,V gene,CDR3 DNA,CDR3 protein
.,.,TRBJ1-6,TRBV27,TGTGCCAGCAGATCCGGGAATTCACCCCTCCACTTT,CASRSGNSPLHF
.,.,TRBJ1-4,TRBV18,TGTGCCAGCTCACCCCGGGAGGATGAAAAACTGTTTTTT,CASSPREDEKLFF
TRBD2,.,TRBJ2-3,TRBV7-2,TGTGCCACCCAAGGACTAGCGGGCACAGATACGCAGTATTTT,CATQGLAGTDTQYF
.,.,TRBJ1-2,TRBV6-1,TGTGCCAGCAGTGAAATGGGTCGCCTCTATGGCTACACCTTC,CASSEMGRLYGYTF
TRBD2,medium-sized,TRBJ2-2,TRBV6-5,TGTGCCAGCAGTTACGGAGCGGGAGGTACGAACACCGGGGAGCTGTTTTTT,CASSYGAGGTNTGELFF
TRBD1,.,TRBJ1-2,TRBV5-6,TGTGCCAGCAGCCCGCGGGACAGCTTGGGCGGCTACACCTTC,CASSPRDSLGGYTF
.,.,TRBJ1-4,TRBV12-3/TRBV12-4,TGTGCCAGCAAGGGGCGGGGGGCAACTAATGAAAAACTGTTTTTT,CASKGRGATNEKLFF
.,.,TRBJ1-1,TRBV6-4,TGTGCCAGCAGTGAAGGGGCGGCTAACACTGAAGCTTTCTTT,CASSEGAANTEAFF
TRBD2,few,TRBJ2-7,TRBV6-2/TRBV6-3,TGTGCCAGCAGCCGACTAGCGGGCCTGGTGGATGCTCACGAGCAGTACTTC,CASSRLAGLVDAHEQYF
TRBD1,.,TRBJ1-4,TRBV30,TGTGCCTGCCCGGGACAGAATAATGAAAAACTGTTTTTT,CACPGQNNEKLFF
.,.,TRBJ2-3,TRBV7-2,TGTGCCAGCAGCTCGGGAGACGGAGGGGATACGCAGTATTTT,CASSSGDGGDTQYF
.,once,TRBJ2-7,TRBV4-3,TGTGCCAGCAGCTATAGAATGCAGGGCCACGAGCAGTACTTC,CASSYRMQGHEQYF
.,medium-sized,TRBJ2-6,TRBV19,TGTGCCAGTATGAAGGGGATGGGGGCCAACGTCCTGACTTTC,CASMKGMGANVLTF
TRBD1,.,TRBJ2-7,TRBV5-1,TGCGCCAGCAGCTTGGAGGGACAGGGTTCCTACGAGCAGTACTTC,CASSLEGQGSYEQYF
.,few,TRBJ1-5,TRBV19,TGTGCCAGTAGTATAGGATCAGGGGTCGGGCAGCCCCAGCATTTT,CASSIGSGVGQPQHF
.,many,TRBJ2-2,TRBV6-6,TGTGCCAGCAGTGACTATAACCGGCCGGGGCCCGGGGAGCTGTTTTTT,CASSDYNRPGPGELFF
.,few,TRBJ1-6,TRBV6-4,TGTGCCTCCTCGCGGGGGGGGTCTCGGTCACCCCTCCACTTT,CASSRGGSRSPLHF
TRBD1,.,TRBJ1-2,TRBV6-5,TGTGCCAGCAGTTACTCGACAGGGGCGTATGGCTACACCTTC,CASSYSTGAYGYTF
.,few,TRBJ2-1,TRBV24-1,TGTGCCACCAGTGATCCGGGGGCCGAAAAGAATAGCGATGAGCAGTTCTTC,CATSDPGAEKNSDEQFF
.,few,TRBJ2-2,TRBV5-1,TGCGCCAGCAGCCCCCCCTTCAGGCAGGGGAAGGCCGGGGAGCTGTTTTTT,CASSPPFRQGKAGELFF
.,few,TRBJ1-6,TRBV5-3,TGTGCCAGACACCTCACAGGGAATTCACCCCTCCACTTT,CARHLTGNSPLHF
TRBD1,many,TRBJ1-2,TRBV29-1,TGCAGCGTTGTAGGGGGCAGAGGCTACACCTTC,CSVVGGRGYTF
TRBD1,.,TRBJ1-3,TRBV12-3/TRBV12-4,TGTGCCAGCAGAACAGGGGAGCCGGGAAACACCATATATTTT,CASRTGEPGNTIYF
.,.,TRBJ2-1,TRBV29-1,TGCAGCGTTGAAGATTTAGGGCACCACGTGAAGTTCTTC,CSVEDLGHHVKFF
.,few,TRBJ2-7,TRBV27,TGTGCCAGCAGTTTCTCCGCTATGCCAGGGGTGGCCTCCAATTACGAGCAGTACTTC,CASSFSAMPGVASNYEQYF
TRBD1,.,TRBJ1-3,TRBV6-5,TGTGCCAGCAGTTTTGGACAGGGTACGCCTGGAAACACCATATATTTT,CASSFGQGTPGNTIYF
.,.,TRBJ1-2,TRBV6-2/TRBV6-3,TGTGCCAGCAGTTACGGGCCCTATGGCTACACCTTC,CASSYGPYGYTF
TRBD1,many,TRBJ2-7,TRBV12-3/TRBV12-4,TGTGCCAGCAAGGGACAGCTGAGCTCCTACGAGCAGTACTTC,CASKGQLSSYEQYF
.,few,TRBJ1-2,TRBV6-5,TGTGCCAGCAGTTCCCACAGGGCCGGGTATGGCTACACCTTC,CASSSHRAGYGYTF
TRBD2,few,TRBJ2-7,TRBV11-2,TGTGCCACCACCGGGACTAGCGGGTACGAGCAGTACTTC,CATTGTSGYEQYF
TRBD1,few,TRBJ2-2,TRBV6-4,TGTGCCAGCAGTCTTCGGGACAGGGACACCGGGGAGCTGTTTTTT,CASSLRDRDTGELFF
.,few,TRBJ1-2,TRBV6-6,TGTGCCAGCAGTTACGCTAAGGGGGGTGGCTACACCTTC,CASSYAKGGGYTF
.,many,TRBJ1-1,TRBV18,TGTGCCAGCTCACCGAGGAGGGGCGAAGTTTTAAACACTGAAGCTTTCTTT,CASSPRRGEVLNTEAFF
.,.,TRBJ2-2,TRBV20-1,TGCAGTGCTAGCCGGGGGGCGTTAAACACCGGGGAGCTGTTTTTT,CSASRGALNTGELFF
TRBD1,many,TRBJ1-4,TRBV12-3/TRBV12-4,TGTGCCAGCAGCGACGGGACAGTAGATGAAAAACTGTTTTTT,CASSDGTVDEKLFF